This TCR beta chain was identified in a study of blood T cell repertoires in COVID-19 (TCRdb year 2020). Turning to the overall study: Samples from collaborators originated in the United States, Italy and Spain and spanned both the acute and convalescent phases of COVID-19. The samples were drawn from two sources: the first 160 participants of the ongoing ImmuneRACE study, and 1,000 to 1,500 subjects contributed by 6 global collaborators. The sample metadata nearly always contained a de-identified subject ID, COVID-19 status, age in years and sex. Where HLA class I and class II types were available, the types were taken from metadata supplied by the sample provider, not from assay-based typing. The repertoires were made available in a free public database intended to serve as a resource for research on the immune response to SARS-CoV-2. Deeply sampled blood TCRbeta repertoires from subjects exposed to, actively infected with, or recovered from COVID-19 were included in the dataset. The material from the prospective study consisted of cDNA or gDNA derived from T cells, B-cell-depleted T cells, or PBMCs.

About this clone itself: It lacks a known antigen. The input lacks base qualities; no much larger clone sits a single base away.

The immunoSEQ Assay, a bias-controlled multiplex PCR, was used to amplify TCRbeta CDR3 regions from genomic DNA. The study's own analysis went as follows. The number of nucleated cells in each sample was estimated from the amplification of reference gene primers within the assay. To quantify the absolute abundance of each unique TCRbeta CDR3 rearrangement, sequence reads were collapsed and filtered. For each sample, productive Simpson clonality was calculated by taking the square root of Simpson's diversity index across productive rearrangements. The clones in this table, taken by TCRdb from immuneACCESS, are in-frame only. Not every clone is retained; where verified, under half of the shortfall comes from an unresolved V gene, and the cause of the rest is unknown. The DNA was the basis for D and trimming; V, J and clone size are from that table. Within this sample are 80,000 to 100,000 clones, with around 84% of them counted one time only. 10% to 15% of the sample is taken by the ten largest.

The paper's findings and limits, for the study overall: How much clinical and demographic metadata was included differed by source and by participant, and the metadata was provided uncurated.

Trimming costs V 0 bases and J 10 bases, and their ends lie 19 bases apart. The CDR3 measures 16 amino acids from cysteine to phenylalanine. The entry retains the CDR3 DNA only, 48 bases that are in frame from base 1. Looking up the germline V gene yields CDR1 MGHRA and CDR2 YSYEKL. The collaborating institutions used their own protocols to collect whole blood in K2EDTA tubes. Collaborator samples were shipped for TCRbeta analysis as frozen whole blood, isolated PBMCs, or DNA extracted from either sample type. The source is a woman aged 55-69 years in a cohort sampled during active or convalescent COVID-19. The sample comprised peripheral blood. The chain is made from TRBV4-1 and TRBJ2-1, with the D gene not confidently named. The sequenced DNA is TGCGCCAGCAGCCAAGACGAAGGAGACGTGAAAGGCGAGCAGTTCTTC. This yields the protein CASSQDEGDVKGEQFF.